This TCR beta chain was observed in a study of long-term antiretroviral therapy in people with HIV. This clone was found a few times. There are 16 residues in the CDR3. Germline CDR1 is SGHVS and CDR2 is FQNEAQ. Trimming took 1 base from V and 5 from J; bases not matched to a gene: 5. No fewer than two post-ART and no fewer than one pre-ART PBMC samples existed for each donor. The assay, immunoSEQ v3.0, was run at survey level. Assay used: immunoSEQ multiplex PCR; TCRdb lists only in-frame clones, some missing. The table records about 40,000 clones, approximately 87% of them present only once. This receptor was taken from a woman in her fifties or sixties with HIV. This sequence joins TRBV7-8 and TRBJ1-2; 12 bases map to TRBD1. This specimen was unsorted PBMCs, taken 1.2 years after starting antiretroviral therapy. CDR3 amino acids: CASSLDRGQGAYGYTF. Here the CDR3 DNA reads TGTGCCAGCAGCTTAGATCGGGGACAGGGGGCGTATGGCTACACCTTC.